This TCR beta chain came from a study of shared clonotypes between healthy human individuals. General study points: Few donors limited the genetic and exposure-history diversity represented.

As to this clone: Its cognate antigen is unknown.

Donation came from healthy HIV-negative adults that had no recent acute infections or vaccinations. Data came from immunoSEQ multiplex PCR; TCRdb stores just in-frame clones and leaves some out. The sample includes millions of clones, about 92% seen only once; the top ten take over 0.12%. CDR3 length: 15 amino acids. The V and J ends lost 3 bases and 2 bases respectively, with 14 bases between them. Germline loops: CDR1 LNHDA, CDR2 SQIVND (reference sequence). The specimen sequenced was naive CD4+ T cells sorted from blood. Specified subset: CD45RA+ positively selected. The chain combines TRBV19 with TRBJ2-7, with no clear D. The TCR comes from a young man in good health. In DNA form, the CDR3 reads TGTGCCAGTAGTATGGACCCGACACCTACCTACGAGCAGTACTTC. This encodes CASSMDPTPTYEQYF.